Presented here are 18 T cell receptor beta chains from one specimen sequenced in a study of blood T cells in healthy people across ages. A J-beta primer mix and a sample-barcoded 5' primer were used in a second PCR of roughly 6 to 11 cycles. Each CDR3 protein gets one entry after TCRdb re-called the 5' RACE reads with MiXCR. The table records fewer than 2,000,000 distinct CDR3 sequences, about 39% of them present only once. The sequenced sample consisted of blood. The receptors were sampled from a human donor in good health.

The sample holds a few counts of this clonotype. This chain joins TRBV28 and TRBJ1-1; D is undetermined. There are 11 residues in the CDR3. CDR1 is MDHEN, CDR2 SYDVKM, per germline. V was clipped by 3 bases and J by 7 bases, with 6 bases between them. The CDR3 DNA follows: TGTGCCAGCAGTTTCTATTTTGAAGCTTTCTTT. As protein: CASSFYFEAFF.

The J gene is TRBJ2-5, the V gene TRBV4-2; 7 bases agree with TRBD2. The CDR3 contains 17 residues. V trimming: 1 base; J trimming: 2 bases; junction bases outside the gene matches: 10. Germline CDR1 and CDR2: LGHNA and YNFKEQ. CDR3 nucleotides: TGTGCCAGCAGCCAAGGGAACAGCGGGATTCTTCAAGAGACCCAGTACTTC. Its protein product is CASSQGNSGILQETQYF.

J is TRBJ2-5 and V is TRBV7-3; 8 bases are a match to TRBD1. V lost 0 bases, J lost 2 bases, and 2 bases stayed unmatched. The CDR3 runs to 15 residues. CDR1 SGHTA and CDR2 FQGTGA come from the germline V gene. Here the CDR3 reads CASSLTWTGQETQYF. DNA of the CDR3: TGTGCCAGCAGCTTAACGTGGACAGGGCAAGAGACCCAGTACTTC. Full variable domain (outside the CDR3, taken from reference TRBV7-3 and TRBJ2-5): GAGVSQTPSNKVTEKGKYVELRCDPISGHTALYWYRQSLGQGPEFLIYFQGTGAADDSGLPNDRFFAVRPEGSVSTLKIQRTERGDSAVYLCASSLTWTGQETQYFGPGTRLLVL.

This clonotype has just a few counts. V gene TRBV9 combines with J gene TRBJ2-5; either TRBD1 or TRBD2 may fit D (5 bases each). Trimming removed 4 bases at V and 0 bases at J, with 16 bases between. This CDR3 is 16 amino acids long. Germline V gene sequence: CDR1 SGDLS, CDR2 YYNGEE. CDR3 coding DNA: TGTGCCAGCAGCCCGGCCGGGACCACGTACCAAGAGACCCAGTACTTC. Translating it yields CASSPAGTTYQETQYF.

This chain's CDR3 is CASSPELERTDEQFF. Written as DNA, the CDR3 is TGTGCCAGCAGTCCCGAGCTTGAGCGGACAGATGAGCAGTTCTTC. This chain connects TRBV28 to TRBJ2-1, with D possibly matching TRBD1 (6 bases). The CDR3 runs to 15 residues. The germline V gene encodes CDR1 MDHEN and CDR2 SYDVKM. The V gene lost 5 bases and the J gene lost 8 bases, with 19 bases spanning the gap. The full variable domain, in which reference TRBV28 and TRBJ2-1 provide the parts outside the CDR3, is DVKVTQSSRYLVKRTGEKVFLECVQDMDHENMFWYRQDPGLGLRLIYFSYDVKMKEKGDIPEGYSVSREKKERFSLILESASTNQTSMYLCASSPELERTDEQFFGPGTRLTVL.

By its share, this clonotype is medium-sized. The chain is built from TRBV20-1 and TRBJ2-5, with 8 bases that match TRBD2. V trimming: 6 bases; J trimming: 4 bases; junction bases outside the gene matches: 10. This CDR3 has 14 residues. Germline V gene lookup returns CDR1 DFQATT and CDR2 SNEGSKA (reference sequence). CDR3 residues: CSAPTGLARETQYF. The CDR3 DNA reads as TGCAGTGCCCCGACCGGACTAGCCCGAGAGACCCAGTACTTC.

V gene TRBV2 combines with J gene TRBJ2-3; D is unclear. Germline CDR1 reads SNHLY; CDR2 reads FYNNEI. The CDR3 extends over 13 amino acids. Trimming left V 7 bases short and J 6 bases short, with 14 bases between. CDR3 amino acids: CASNDGVGDTQYF. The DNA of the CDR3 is TGTGCCAGCAACGACGGAGTAGGCGATACGCAGTATTTT.

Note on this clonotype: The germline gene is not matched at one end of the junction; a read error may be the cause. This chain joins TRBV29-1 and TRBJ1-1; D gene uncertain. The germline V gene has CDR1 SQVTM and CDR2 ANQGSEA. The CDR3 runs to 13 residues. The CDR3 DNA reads TGCAGCGTTGAGCGACGAATGAACCCTGAAGCTTTCTTT. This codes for CSVERRMNPEAFF.

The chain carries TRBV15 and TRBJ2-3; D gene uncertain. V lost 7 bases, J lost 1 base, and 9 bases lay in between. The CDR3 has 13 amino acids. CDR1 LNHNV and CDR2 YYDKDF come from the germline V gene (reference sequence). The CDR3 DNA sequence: TGTGCCACCATGGGTTACCGCACAGATACGCAGTATTTT. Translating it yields CATMGYRTDTQYF.

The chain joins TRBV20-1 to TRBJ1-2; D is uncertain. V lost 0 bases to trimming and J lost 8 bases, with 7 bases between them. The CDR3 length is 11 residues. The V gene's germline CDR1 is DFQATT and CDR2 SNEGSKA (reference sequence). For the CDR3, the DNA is TGCAGTGCTAGAGATAACAGAGGCTACACCTTC. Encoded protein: CSARDNRGYTF.

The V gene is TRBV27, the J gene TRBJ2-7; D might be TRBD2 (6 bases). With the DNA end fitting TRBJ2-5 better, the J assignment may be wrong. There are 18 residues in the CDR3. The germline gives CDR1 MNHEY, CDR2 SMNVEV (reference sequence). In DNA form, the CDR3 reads TGTGCCAGCAGTCCCCATAGCCCGCTAGCGCCCCGGGGGGAGACCCAGTACTTC. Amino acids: CASSPHSPLAPRGETQYF.

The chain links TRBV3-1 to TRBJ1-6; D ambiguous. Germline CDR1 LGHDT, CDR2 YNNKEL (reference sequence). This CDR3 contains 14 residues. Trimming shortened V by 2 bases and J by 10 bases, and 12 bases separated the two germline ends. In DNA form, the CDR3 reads TGTGCCAGCAGCCAAAGGGAATCGGGGTCACCCCTCCACTTT. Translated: CASSQRESGSPLHF.

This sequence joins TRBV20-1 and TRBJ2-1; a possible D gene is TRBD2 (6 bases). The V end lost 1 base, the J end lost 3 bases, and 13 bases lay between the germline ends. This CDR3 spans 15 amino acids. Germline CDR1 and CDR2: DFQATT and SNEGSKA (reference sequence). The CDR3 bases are TGCAGTGCTAGAGTCCCACTAGCCCTCTACAATGAGCAGTTCTTC. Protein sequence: CSARVPLALYNEQFF.

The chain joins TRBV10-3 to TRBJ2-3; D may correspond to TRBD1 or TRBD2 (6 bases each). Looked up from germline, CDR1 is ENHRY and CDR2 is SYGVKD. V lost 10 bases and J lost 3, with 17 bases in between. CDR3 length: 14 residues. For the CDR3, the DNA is TGTGCCAGCAGCGCCCTAGGGGGGACAGATACGCAGTATTTT. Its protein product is CASSALGGTDTQYF.

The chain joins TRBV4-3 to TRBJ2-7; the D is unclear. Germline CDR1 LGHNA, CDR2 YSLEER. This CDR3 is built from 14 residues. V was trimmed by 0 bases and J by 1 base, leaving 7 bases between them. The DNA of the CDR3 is TGCGCCAGCAGCCAAGACTTCAGTTCCTACGAGCAGTACTTC. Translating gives CASSQDFSSYEQYF.

The CDR3 DNA reads as TGTGCCAGCAGCTTATTGGGGGAATTAACTGAAGCTTTCTTT. It specifies CASSLLGELTEAFF. The rearrangement links TRBV7-8 to TRBJ1-1, with D possibly being TRBD1 (5 bases). With 2 bases removed from V and 5 bases from J, the gap between germline ends came to 12 bases. The CDR3 runs to 14 residues. Germline V CDR1 and CDR2: SGHVS, FQNEAQ. Drawing the rest from reference TRBV7-8 and TRBJ1-1, the complete variable domain is GAGVSQSPRYKVAKRGQDVALRCDPISGHVSLFWYQQALGQGPEFLTYFQNEAQLDKSGLPSDRFFAERPEGSVSTLKIQRTQQEDSAVYLCASSLLGELTEAFFGQGTRLTVV.

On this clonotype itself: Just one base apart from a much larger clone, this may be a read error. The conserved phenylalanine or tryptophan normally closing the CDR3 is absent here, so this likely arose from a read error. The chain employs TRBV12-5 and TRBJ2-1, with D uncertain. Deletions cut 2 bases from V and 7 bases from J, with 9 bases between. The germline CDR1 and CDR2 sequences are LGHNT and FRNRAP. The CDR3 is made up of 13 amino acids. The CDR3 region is CASGLSVGNEQFV. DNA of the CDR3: TGTGCTAGTGGTTTGTCAGTAGGTAATGAGCAGTTCGTC.

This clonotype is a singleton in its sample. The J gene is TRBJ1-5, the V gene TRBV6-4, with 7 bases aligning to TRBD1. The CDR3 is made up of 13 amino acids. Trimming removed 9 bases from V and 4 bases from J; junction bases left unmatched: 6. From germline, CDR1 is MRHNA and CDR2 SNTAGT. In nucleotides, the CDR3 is TGTGCCAGAGCTGAACAGGGGAATCAGCCCCAGCATTTT. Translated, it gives CARAEQGNQPQHF.